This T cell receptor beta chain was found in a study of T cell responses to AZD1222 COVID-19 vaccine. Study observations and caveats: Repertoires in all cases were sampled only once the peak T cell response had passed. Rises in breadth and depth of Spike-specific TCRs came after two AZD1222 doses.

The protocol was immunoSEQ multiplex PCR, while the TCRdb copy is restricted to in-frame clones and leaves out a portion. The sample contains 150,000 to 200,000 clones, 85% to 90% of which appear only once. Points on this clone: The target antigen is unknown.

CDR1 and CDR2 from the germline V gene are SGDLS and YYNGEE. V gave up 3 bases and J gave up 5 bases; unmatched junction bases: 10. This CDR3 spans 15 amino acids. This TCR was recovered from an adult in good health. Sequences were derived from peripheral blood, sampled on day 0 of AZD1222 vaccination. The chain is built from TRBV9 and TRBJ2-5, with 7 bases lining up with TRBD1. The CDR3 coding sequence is TGTGCCAGCAGCGACGGGACAGTTAACGGGGAGACCCAGTACTTC. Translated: CASSDGTVNGETQYF.